Presented here are 22 T cell receptor beta chains from one specimen sequenced in a study of cytomegalovirus exposure and HLA in healthy donors. The study ran its PCR with 60 Vbeta and 13 Jbeta primers. Using immunoSEQ multiplex PCR, the repertoire was profiled, and TCRdb retains in-frame clones only, with some absent. The sample contains about 200,000 clones, 65% to 80% of which appear only once. The sample was PBMCs. The receptors stem from a man in his fifties in good health and CMV-seronegative.

Concerning this clone itself: A junction boundary mismatches the germline segment, possibly from a read error. The chain joins TRBV19 to TRBJ1-5, with D unclear. This CDR3 region has 13 residues. In germline, CDR1 is LNHDA, CDR2 SQIVND (reference sequence). The CDR3 sequence: CASRREGNPPQHF. The CDR3 nucleotides are TGTGCCAGTAGACGCGAGGGTAATCCGCCCCAGCATTTT.

The chain recombines TRBV7-3 with TRBJ2-2; 11 bases map to TRBD2. The CDR3 totals 17 residues. V was pared by 6 bases and J by 3 bases, with 9 bases of the junction left unmatched. From germline, CDR1 is SGHTA and CDR2 FQGTGA. CDR3 residues: CASSPTSGSVYTGELFF. Written as DNA, the CDR3 is TGTGCCAGCAGTCCAACTAGCGGGAGCGTGTACACCGGGGAGCTGTTTTTT.

This chain connects TRBV29-1 to TRBJ2-2; TRBD2 matches 11 bases. Germline V gives CDR1 SQVTM, CDR2 ANQGSEA. V shed 5 bases, J shed 8 bases, and the junction held 10 bases outside the gene matches. This CDR3 has 15 amino acids. This CDR3 is CSVFLSSGRTGELFF. The CDR3 coding sequence is TGCAGCGTTTTTCTATCTAGCGGGAGGACAGGGGAGCTGTTTTTT.

As to this clone: This CDR3 is also generated by other DNA sequences in the sample. The chain uses TRBV2 and TRBJ1-2; 7 bases are shared with TRBD1. CDR1 SNHLY and CDR2 FYNNEI come from the germline V gene. Trimming cost V 9 bases and J 2 bases; bases outside gene matches: 3. CDR3 length: 12 residues. The CDR3 DNA reads as TGTGCCAGAGGGGACAGCAACTATGGCTACACCTTC. It specifies CARGDSNYGYTF.

This clone was detected only a few times. This chain uses TRBV28 with TRBJ2-7; tentatively, D is TRBD2 (6 bases). V lost 2 bases, J lost 4 bases, and 30 bases lay in between. The CDR3 contains 20 residues. In germline, CDR1 is MDHEN, CDR2 SYDVKM. CDR3: CASSLGPASVPRPGGYEQYF. The CDR3, as DNA: TGTGCCAGCAGTTTAGGGCCCGCTTCGGTCCCCCGCCCCGGAGGGTACGAGCAGTACTTC.

The rearrangement joins TRBV27 to TRBJ1-3; 9 bases map to TRBD1. Per the germline V gene, CDR1 is MNHEY and CDR2 is SMNVEV (reference sequence). J was trimmed by 3 bases and V by 3 bases; bases with no gene match: 3. The CDR3 totals 15 residues. The CDR3 nucleotides read TGTGCCAGCAGTTTGGGGGGACAGGGTGGAAACACCATATATTTT. Amino acids: CASSLGGQGGNTIYF.

This clone was seen only once. The chain couples TRBV28 to TRBJ1-1; perhaps TRBD1 as D (6 bases). The CDR3 loop spans 13 amino acids. V lost 6 bases and J lost 4, with 12 bases in between. Germline CDR1 is MDHEN and CDR2 is SYDVKM. The CDR3, as DNA: TGTGCCAGCAGGGGACAAAAATTCACTGAAGCTTTCTTT. Encoded protein: CASRGQKFTEAFF.

V and J are TRBV28 and TRBJ2-7, with a tentative D call TRBD2 (6 bases). The germline CDR1 and CDR2 sequences are MDHEN and SYDVKM. The V end was cut by 5 bases, the J end by 9 bases, with 14 bases between. The CDR3 has 12 amino acids. CDR3 region: CASSPTQGGQYF. DNA for the CDR3: TGTGCCAGCAGTCCAACCCAGGGAGGGCAGTACTTC.

The chain links TRBV18 to TRBJ2-7, with TRBD2 identical over 9 bases. This CDR3 region has 18 residues. V lost 3 bases, J lost 0 bases, and 12 bases stayed unmatched. Germline V gives CDR1 KGHSH, CDR2 LQKENI. DNA of the CDR3: TGTGCCAGCTCACCGGCAGGGGGATCTAGCGGGGACTCCTACGAGCAGTACTTC. This sequence encodes CASSPAGGSSGDSYEQYF.

The rearrangement uses TRBV18 and TRBJ1-4; TRBD1 matches 7 bases. The CDR3 extends over 14 amino acids. Trimming at V came to 2 bases and at J to 7 bases, leaving 4 bases not matched to a gene. Looked up from germline, CDR1 is KGHSH and CDR2 is LQKENI. The CDR3 loop is CASSPRQGSEKLFF. The CDR3 DNA follows: TGTGCCAGCTCACCAAGACAGGGAAGTGAAAAACTGTTTTTT. The full variable domain, rest sourced from reference TRBV18 and TRBJ1-4, is NAGVMQNPRHLVRRRGQEARLRCSPMKGHSHVYWYRQLPEEGLKFMVYLQKENIIDESGMPKERFSAEFPKEGPSILRIQQVVRGDSAAYFCASSPRQGSEKLFFGSGTQLSVL.

The chain links TRBV5-4 to TRBJ2-1, with 11 bases fitting TRBD2. CDR1 and CDR2 from the germline V gene are SGHNT and YYREEE (reference sequence). The CDR3 consists of 17 residues. V trimming: 3 bases; J trimming: 6 bases; junction bases outside the gene matches: 11. The CDR3 DNA reads TGTGCCAGCAGCTCCCCAACTAGCGGGAGCAATTCCAATGAGCAGTTCTTC. Its translation is CASSSPTSGSNSNEQFF.

This clone was detected only once. The rearrangement joins TRBV20-1 to TRBJ2-3; D is ambiguous. Germline-derived CDR1 and CDR2 are DFQATT and SNEGSKA (reference sequence). The V end was cut by 5 bases, the J end by 4 bases, with 7 bases between. There are 11 residues in the CDR3. CDR3 sequence reads: CSALGSDTQYF. In DNA, the CDR3 is TGCAGTGCTCTGGGCTCAGATACGCAGTATTTT.

This clone was observed a few times. The chain couples TRBV6-1 to TRBJ2-7; D may be TRBD2 (5 bases). The CDR3 has 13 amino acids. CDR1 and CDR2 from the germline V gene are MNHNS and SASEGT. Trimming removed 3 bases from V and 2 bases from J, with 8 bases in between. In DNA, the CDR3 is TGTGCCAGCAGTGACCAGGAGGCCTACGAGCAGTACTTC. This gives the protein CASSDQEAYEQYF.

The chain combines TRBV28 with TRBJ2-1; TRBD2 matches 7 bases. The length of the CDR3 is 13 residues. The V gene's germline CDR1 is MDHEN and CDR2 SYDVKM. The V gene end was trimmed by 2 bases and the J gene end by 13 bases; junction bases not matched to a gene: 8. In DNA, the CDR3 is TGTGCCAGCAGTTTAGGGGGGGGGACCCACCAGTTCTTC. It specifies CASSLGGGTHQFF.

Of note for this clone: This sample includes further DNA sequences coding for the same CDR3. CDR3 residues: CASSFRQYTEAFF. CDR3 nucleotide sequence: TGTGCCAGCAGCTTCAGACAGTACACTGAAGCTTTCTTT. The chain uses TRBV7-2 and TRBJ1-1; the D gene is possibly TRBD1 (5 bases). Germline lookup yields CDR1 SGHTA and CDR2 FQGNSA. Trimming pared 3 bases from V and 3 bases from J, leaving 8 bases between. The CDR3 has 13 amino acids.

This clone occurred a few times. The chain has TRBV6-5 and TRBJ2-2; D is undetermined. Per the germline V gene, CDR1 is MNHEY and CDR2 is SVGAGI. Trimming took 0 bases from V and 9 from J, leaving 14 bases between them. The CDR3 loop spans 15 amino acids. CDR3 nucleotides: TGTGCCAGCAGTTACTCGAAAATAGTTCAAAGGGAGCTGTTTTTT. Its translation is CASSYSKIVQRELFF.

The chain combines TRBV19 with TRBJ2-4; 9 bases match TRBD1. This CDR3 region has 13 residues. V gave up 6 bases and J gave up 11 bases; unmatched junction bases: 8. Germline lookup yields CDR1 LNHDA and CDR2 SQIVND (reference sequence). CDR3 nucleotides: TGTGCCAGTAGCGGACAGGGGAAGGGGTTTCAGTACTTC. Its protein product is CASSGQGKGFQYF.

J is TRBJ2-1 and V is TRBV6-1; a weak D match, TRBD2 (5 bases). V gave up 0 bases and J gave up 0 bases, with 9 bases separating them. Germline V gene lookup returns CDR1 MNHNS and CDR2 SASEGT. The CDR3 runs 16 residues. The CDR3 protein is CASSEASGRSYNEQFF. CDR3 DNA: TGTGCCAGCAGTGAAGCAAGCGGACGCTCCTACAATGAGCAGTTCTTC.

This sequence joins TRBV11-2 and TRBJ2-7; TRBD1 matches 8 bases. Germline CDR1 is SGHAT and CDR2 is FQNNGV. The V and J ends lost 5 bases and 0 bases, in that order; junction bases with no gene match: 3. The CDR3 has 14 amino acids. The CDR3 DNA reads as TGTGCCAGCAGCCGAGGACAGGGCTCCTACGAGCAGTACTTC. This encodes CASSRGQGSYEQYF.

J is TRBJ2-2 and V is TRBV21-1; the table's D gene call, TRBD2, was not cross checked with the DNA. TRBV21-1 is flagged as a pseudogene. CDR3 length: 17 amino acids. The CDR3 DNA reads TGTGCCAGCAGCAAGATCCTAGCGGGAGCGAACACCGGGGAGCTGTTTTTT. Translation: CASSKILAGANTGELFF.

The chain links TRBV25-1 to TRBJ1-1, with D uncertain. Per the germline V gene, CDR1 is MGHDK and CDR2 is SYGVNS. The CDR3 contains 13 residues. V lost 9 bases, J lost 4 bases, and 15 bases lay in between. CDR3 amino acids: CASAKRVVTEAFF. The CDR3 bases are TGTGCCAGTGCGAAGCGGGTGGTCACTGAAGCTTTCTTT.

The V and J genes are TRBV29-1 and TRBJ2-7, with 8 bases lining up with TRBD1. V lost 8 bases and J lost 5; bases outside the gene matches: 11. From germline, CDR1 is SQVTM and CDR2 ANQGSEA. The length of the CDR3 is 13 residues. CDR3 DNA: TGCAGCATAGGACAGGGTGGAAGGAACGAGCAGTACTTC. Amino acids: CSIGQGGRNEQYF.